This T cell receptor beta chain was profiled in a study of T cell clonotyping in hematopoietic cell transplantation. Background on the study: Pretransplant recipient samples were taken after cytoreduction. Study observations and caveats: Broader posttransplant TCR repertoire diversity was predicted by graft donor and pretransplant recipient Inverse Simpson Index values.

The time point here: recipient sample about 28 days before transplant, after cytoreduction. Details on this clone: The antigen is not known.

The CDR3 has 16 amino acids. Trimming removed 5 bases from V and 5 bases from J; junction bases left unmatched: 9. The germline V gene has CDR1 SGHVS and CDR2 FNYEAQ. Some clones are missing from TCRdb's copy, which holds only in-frame ones; the method was immunoSEQ multiplex PCR. The table has fewer than 8,500 clones, under 98% seen once. The sample was peripheral blood mononuclear cells, taken before stem cell transplant. This chain joins TRBV7-6 and TRBJ2-2, with 9 bases matching TRBD2. The source of this sequence is a man between 70 and 80 years old with acute myeloid leukemia. Some clones in this sample may be carry-over from other donors' samples. The CDR3 sequence: CASSTSGTSRTGELFF. The CDR3 bases are TGTGCCAGCAGCACCTCCGGGACTAGCCGTACCGGGGAGCTGTTTTTT.